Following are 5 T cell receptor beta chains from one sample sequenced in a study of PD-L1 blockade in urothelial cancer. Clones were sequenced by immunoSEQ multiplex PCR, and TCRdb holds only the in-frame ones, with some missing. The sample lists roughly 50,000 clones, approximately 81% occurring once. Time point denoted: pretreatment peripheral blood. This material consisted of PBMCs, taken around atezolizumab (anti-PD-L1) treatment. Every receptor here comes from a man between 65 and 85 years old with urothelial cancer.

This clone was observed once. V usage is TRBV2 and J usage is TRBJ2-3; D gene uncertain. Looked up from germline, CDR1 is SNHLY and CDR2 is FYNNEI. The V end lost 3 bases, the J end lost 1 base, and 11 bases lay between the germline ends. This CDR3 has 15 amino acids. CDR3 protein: CASSEKQPRTDTQYF. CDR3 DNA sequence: TGTGCCAGCAGTGAGAAACAGCCCCGCACAGATACGCAGTATTTT.

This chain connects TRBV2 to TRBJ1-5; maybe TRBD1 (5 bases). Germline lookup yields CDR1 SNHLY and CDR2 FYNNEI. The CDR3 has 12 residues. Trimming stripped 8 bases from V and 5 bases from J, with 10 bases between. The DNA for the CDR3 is TGTGCCAGCCGGGACTCTTATCAGCCCCAGCATTTT. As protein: CASRDSYQPQHF.

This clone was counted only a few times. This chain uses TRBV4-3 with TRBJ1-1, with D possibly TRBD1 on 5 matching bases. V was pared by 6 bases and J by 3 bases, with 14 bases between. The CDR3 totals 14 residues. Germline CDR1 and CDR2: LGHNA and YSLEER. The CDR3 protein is CASSQSRVHTEAFF. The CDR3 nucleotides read TGCGCCAGCAGTCAATCCAGGGTCCACACTGAAGCTTTCTTT.

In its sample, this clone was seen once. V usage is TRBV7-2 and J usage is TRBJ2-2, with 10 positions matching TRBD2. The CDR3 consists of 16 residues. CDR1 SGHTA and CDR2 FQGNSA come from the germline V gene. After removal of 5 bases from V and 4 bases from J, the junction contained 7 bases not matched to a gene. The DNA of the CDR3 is TGTGCCAGCAGCCCACGGACTAGCGGACCCACCGGGGAGCTGTTTTTT. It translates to CASSPRTSGPTGELFF.

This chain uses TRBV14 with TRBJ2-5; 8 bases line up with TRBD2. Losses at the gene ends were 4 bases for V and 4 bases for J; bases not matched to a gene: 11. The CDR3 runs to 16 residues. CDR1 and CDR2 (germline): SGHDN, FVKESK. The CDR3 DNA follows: TGTGCCAGCAGCCCTACCGGGACTAGAAGAGGAGAGACCCAGTACTTC. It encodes CASSPTGTRRGETQYF.